One TCR beta chain is described in this entry. Its antigen is unidentified. Germline V gene lookup returns CDR1 SGHTA and CDR2 FQGNSA. The CDR3 length is 12 residues. PCR or immunohistochemistry showed mismatch repair deficiency in every enrolled patient. A few pembrolizumab responders had their TCRs sequenced. This sample was included in a study of PD-1 blockade in mismatch repair-deficient tumors. Assay used: immunoSEQ multiplex PCR; TCRdb lists only in-frame clones, some missing. The table lists some 100,000 clones, over 65% of them singletons, with around 5.8% in the top ten. Study-wide findings and caveats: Tumor-resident clones, often undetectable pretreatment in blood, expanded then contracted after pembrolizumab.

The chain uses TRBV7-2 and TRBJ2-5, with D tentatively TRBD1 (6 bases). The assigned J gene may be wrong: the sequence end matches TRBJ2-7 better. The sequences come from peripheral blood, collected approximately 36 weeks after starting pembrolizumab. This receptor was identified in an adult with mismatch repair-deficient cancer. The CDR3 sequence is CASSYRANEQYF. In DNA, the CDR3 is TGTGCCAGCAGCTACAGGGCTAACGAGCAGTACTTC.